This paragraph reports one TCR beta chain. No antigen is known for it. These data originate in a study of OX40 agonist ivuxolimab in advanced cancers. About the research overall: Patients assigned to dose escalation were diagnosed with hepatocellular carcinoma, melanoma, renal cell or head and neck cancer.

TCRdb's copy holds only in-frame clones and misses some; the assay was immunoSEQ multiplex PCR. Here the sample spans 35,000 to 45,000 clones, 70% to 90% being singletons. Study findings and constraints: Some patients who did not respond also had low normalized T-cell clonal expansion.

The clonotype was recovered from an adult with an advanced solid tumor such as melanoma, head and neck, liver or kidney cancer. The material was CD4+ or CD8+ T cells sorted from blood, obtained in a trial of the OX40 agonist ivuxolimab.

CDR3 loop: CASSLNRKWTEAFF. The CDR3 DNA reads TGTGCCAGCAGCTTGAACAGGAAATGGACTGAAGCTTTCTTT. V usage is TRBV5-6 and J usage is TRBJ1-1; a weak D match, TRBD1 (5 bases). The CDR3 covers 14 residues. Germline CDR1 SGHDT, CDR2 YYEEEE. Trimming cost V 1 base and J 5 bases, with 12 bases left between them.